This is a list of T cell receptor beta chains from one sample in a study of OX40 agonist ivuxolimab in advanced cancers. Method: immunoSEQ multiplex PCR; TCRdb's copy keeps in-frame clones and lacks some. Here the sample spans 62,000 or so clones, 91% being singletons. This sample comprised CD4+ or CD8+ T cells sorted from blood, obtained in a trial of the OX40 agonist ivuxolimab. These receptors originate from an adult with an advanced solid tumor such as melanoma, head and neck, liver or kidney cancer. Each CDR3 is given with its conserved first and last residue. D genes are given only for firm matches. Part of the rows lack a size; the others show once, few, many or a class for expanded clones.

v_call	j_call	clone_size	d_call	cdr3_aa	cdr3_nt
TRBV19	TRBJ2-7	NA	NA	CASGARRTYEQYF	TGTGCCAGTGGGGCGAGACGAACCTACGAGCAGTACTTC
TRBV27	TRBJ2-7	NA	NA	CASIPSPYEQYF	TGTGCCAGCATCCCTTCACCCTACGAGCAGTACTTC
TRBV5-1	TRBJ1-6	NA	NA	CASSGAGANSPLHF	TGCGCCAGCAGTGGAGCAGGGGCCAATTCACCCCTCCACTTT
TRBV18	TRBJ2-7	NA	NA	CASSPKGPGSYEQYF	TGTGCCAGCTCCCCTAAGGGGCCCGGGAGCTACGAGCAGTACTTC
TRBV19	TRBJ1-2	NA	TRBD1	CASSILGDRSRGYTF	TGTGCCAGTAGTATATTAGGGGACAGGAGTCGCGGCTACACCTTC
TRBV5-1	TRBJ2-5	NA	TRBD2	CASSAGLAELQETQYF	TGCGCCAGCAGCGCGGGACTAGCGGAGCTCCAAGAGACCCAGTACTTC
TRBV28	TRBJ1-1	NA	TRBD1	CASSQQGAGTEAFF	TGTGCCAGCAGCCAGCAGGGGGCTGGAACTGAAGCTTTCTTT
TRBV2	TRBJ1-5	NA	TRBD1	CASSGGTGGIQPQHF	TGTGCCAGCAGTGGGGGGACAGGGGGTATCCAGCCCCAGCATTTT
TRBV30	TRBJ1-2	NA	NA	CAWSVGPSTRYTF	TGTGCCTGGAGTGTAGGCCCTTCGACGCGCTACACCTTC
TRBV4-1	TRBJ1-5	once	NA	CASSQGQNSNQPQHF	TGCGCCAGCAGCCAAGGACAGAATAGCAATCAGCCCCAGCATTTT
TRBV19	TRBJ2-5	NA	TRBD2	CASSTGTRRWETQYF	TGTGCCAGTAGTACAGGGACTAGACGATGGGAGACCCAGTACTTC
TRBV28	TRBJ1-5	NA	NA	CASSLITGNQPQHF	TGTGCCAGCAGTCTAATAACGGGCAATCAGCCCCAGCATTTT
TRBV28	TRBJ2-6	once	NA	CASSSLVGGMRANVLTF	TGTGCCAGCAGTTCCTTGGTGGGGGGAATGAGGGCCAACGTCCTGACTTTC
TRBV5-1	TRBJ2-2	NA	TRBD2	CASSVGGSANTGELFF	TGCGCCAGCAGCGTCGGCGGGAGTGCGAACACCGGGGAGCTGTTTTTT
TRBV5-1	TRBJ1-1	NA	NA	CASSLVSNTEAFF	TGCGCCAGCAGCTTAGTCAGTAACACTGAAGCTTTCTTT